This entry is about one TCR beta chain. Trimming stripped 8 bases from V and 3 bases from J, with 18 bases between. This CDR3 comprises 15 residues. Germline V gene lookup returns CDR1 SGDLS and CDR2 YYNGEE. This record comes from a study of T cell responses to AZD1222 COVID-19 vaccine. Libraries were prepared by immunoSEQ multiplex PCR; TCRdb keeps only in-frame clonotypes and omits some of them. Here the sample spans about 140,000 clones, about 92% being singletons. Here the sequenced sample was peripheral blood, taken on day 0 of AZD1222 vaccination. The clonotype was recovered from an adult in good health. The chain links TRBV9 to TRBJ1-5, with TRBD1 as a possible D gene (6 bases). The CDR3 nucleotides are TGTGCCAGTTCACACGGGGGGGCTATCAATCAGCCCCAGCATTTT. Residues: CASSHGGAINQPQHF.